These T cell receptor beta chains were read from a single sample in a study of a mutant IDH1 vaccine in newly diagnosed glioma. This table comes from immunoSEQ multiplex PCR, and its TCRdb copy is limited to in-frame clones, with some not included. The sample has some 70,000 clones; nearly 85% are singletons. The antigens for these receptors are not known. The sample in question was PBMCs, obtained from a glioma patient whose treatment included an IDH1 peptide vaccine. Every receptor here comes from a man aged 18-30 years with glioma. The CDR3 runs from the conserved cysteine through the conserved F or W. A D gene is named only where the DNA matches it firmly. Clone size appears in some rows only: once, few, many, or a class for an expanded clone.

few,TRBV27,TRBJ2-7,13,TRBD1,TGTGCCAGCGGGACAGGGAGGTTCTACGAGCAGTACTTC,CASGTGRFYEQYF
-,TRBV7-8,TRBJ2-2,16,TRBD1,TGTGCCAGCAGCTTCGGCGACAGGGTCCCCACCGGGGAGCTGTTTTTT,CASSFGDRVPTGELFF
-,TRBV5-1,TRBJ1-2,14,-,TGCGCCAGCCGGGGAGGGGAATCCTCAGGTGGCTACACCTTC,CASRGGESSGGYTF
-,TRBV14,TRBJ2-7,12,-,TGTGCCAGCAGCCAAGGCCTTACTGTGCAGTACTTC,CASSQGLTVQYF
-,TRBV6-5,TRBJ2-7,12,-,TGTGCCAGCAGATACAGGGAGGCCGAGCAGTACTTC,CASRYREAEQYF
-,TRBV5-4,TRBJ2-3,13,-,TGTGCCAGCAGCTTGGGTAGTACAGATACGCAGTATTTT,CASSLGSTDTQYF
-,TRBV5-1,TRBJ1-2,17,-,TGCGCCAGCAGCTTGAGACTGCCCCTAACTGCTAACTATGGCTACACCTTC,CASSLRLPLTANYGYTF
-,TRBV7-8,TRBJ2-2,14,-,TGTGCCAGCAGCTTACAGACGAACACCGGGGAGCTGTTTTTT,CASSLQTNTGELFF
-,TRBV5-1,TRBJ1-2,16,TRBD1,TGCGCCAGCAGCTTGGGGCAACCCGACAGGGGTGATGGCTACACCTTC,CASSLGQPDRGDGYTF
-,TRBV27,TRBJ2-3,15,TRBD2,TGTGCCAGCAGCAAACTAGCGGGAGGTACAGATACGCAGTATTTT,CASSKLAGGTDTQYF
-,TRBV11-2,TRBJ2-7,15,TRBD1,TGTGCCAGCAGCTTAAGGGGGCAGGGGTCGAACGAGCAGTACTTC,CASSLRGQGSNEQYF
-,TRBV2,TRBJ1-4,13,TRBD1,TGTGCCAGCACCGGCAGGGGGTATGAAAAACTGTTTTTT,CASTGRGYEKLFF
-,TRBV6-5,TRBJ1-1,15,-,TGTGCCAGCAGTTACTCGAAGCTGGTACACACTGAAGCTTTCTTT,CASSYSKLVHTEAFF
-,TRBV9,TRBJ1-1,13,-,TGTGCCAGCAGCGCCAGTCTAAACACTGAAGCTTTCTTT,CASSASLNTEAFF
few,TRBV4-3,TRBJ2-4,15,-,TGCGCCAGCAGCCAAGATCAAGGGTTCGGGAACATTCAGTACTTC,CASSQDQGFGNIQYF
-,TRBV28,TRBJ1-2,11,-,TGTTCCACATCATCGGTGGGGGGCTACACCTTC,CSTSSVGGYTF
-,TRBV5-6,TRBJ2-7,15,TRBD1,TGTGCCAGCAGCGGTGGGGACAGTGAGGTGTACGAGCAGTACTTC,CASSGGDSEVYEQYF
-,TRBV10-3,TRBJ1-2,20,-,TGTGCCATCAGTGAGTCCGGTGCAAACACCGACCCTGGGACGAACTATGGCTACACCTTC,CAISESGANTDPGTNYGYTF
-,TRBV7-9,TRBJ2-3,15,-,TGTGCCAGCATAGCTTCGGTGACGCAGGAGGATACGCAGTATTTT,CASIASVTQEDTQYF
once,TRBV29-1,TRBJ1-2,15,TRBD1,TGCAGCGTACACCGTGGGGGACAGGGAAACTATGGCTACACCTTC,CSVHRGGQGNYGYTF
few,TRBV30,TRBJ1-1,17,-,TGTGCCTGGCGATTCGAAATAAGCGGGACGAGACTCACTGAAGCTTTCTTT,CAWRFEISGTRLTEAFF
-,TRBV5-4,TRBJ2-7,14,TRBD2,TGTGCCAGCAGCTCTTCGGGGGGGCCCTACGAGCAGTACTTC,CASSSSGGPYEQYF
-,TRBV6-5,TRBJ2-1,16,TRBD1,TGTGCCAGCAGTTACTCGACAGGGCGCTCCTACAATGAGCAGTTCTTC,CASSYSTGRSYNEQFF
-,TRBV15,TRBJ1-1,15,-,TGTGCCACCAGCAGAGATCCCAGGGGCGCCCCTGAAGCTTTCTTT,CATSRDPRGAPEAFF